Each of the 22 T cell receptor beta chains below was sequenced from the same sample in a study of cytomegalovirus exposure and HLA in healthy donors. A multiplex PCR was run with 60 Vbeta primers and 13 Jbeta primers. The assay was immunoSEQ multiplex PCR, and TCRdb's table has in-frame clones only and misses some. The sample includes about 110,000 clones, approximately 80% seen only once; the top ten take about 6.8%. The sample comprised PBMCs. The receptors come from a man in his thirties or forties in good health and CMV-seropositive.

V gene TRBV6-1 combines with J gene TRBJ2-7; TRBD2 matches at 7 bases. Germline-derived CDR1 and CDR2 are MNHNS and SASEGT. V was clipped by 2 bases and J by 5 bases; unmatched bases: 9. The CDR3 sequence is 15 residues long. CDR3: CASSESWGGRNEQYF. Here the CDR3 DNA reads TGTGCCAGCAGTGAATCGTGGGGGGGACGAAACGAGCAGTACTTC.

The V and J genes are TRBV27 and TRBJ2-7; 8 bases fit TRBD2. Germline V gene lookup returns CDR1 MNHEY and CDR2 SMNVEV (reference sequence). There are 15 residues in the CDR3. Losses at the gene ends were 1 base for V and 10 bases for J; bases not matched to a gene: 12. In DNA form, the CDR3 reads TGTGCCAGCAGTTTATGGCCCCAAGCGGGGGCCCTCCAGTACTTC. The encoded protein is CASSLWPQAGALQYF.

In regard to this clone: The same CDR3 arises from other DNA sequences in this sample as well. V gene TRBV7-2 combines with J gene TRBJ1-4; TRBD1 matches 7 bases. V was pared by 2 bases and J by 2 bases, with 5 bases of the junction left unmatched. This CDR3 has 16 residues. Germline V CDR1 and CDR2: SGHTA, FQGNSA. The CDR3 DNA reads TGTGCCAGCAGCTTAAATCAGGGGGGCACTAATGAAAAACTGTTTTTT. As protein: CASSLNQGGTNEKLFF.

This clone turned up a few times. The chain employs TRBV2 and TRBJ1-1; D is uncertain. The CDR3 consists of 13 residues. Between the trimmed V and J ends, which lost 6 bases and 3 bases, there was a span of 11 bases. Germline V gives CDR1 SNHLY, CDR2 FYNNEI. In DNA, the CDR3 is TGTGCCAGCAGAAAATCAGAGGACACTGAAGCTTTCTTT. The encoded protein is CASRKSEDTEAFF.

This clone showed up just a few times. The rearrangement uses TRBV4-1 and TRBJ2-7; 7 nucleotides line up with TRBD1. Germline-derived CDR1 and CDR2 are MGHRA and YSYEKL. Losses at the gene ends were 2 bases for V and 2 bases for J; bases not matched to a gene: 3. This CDR3 comprises 14 residues. CDR3 in amino acids: CASSQPGTAYEQYF. The CDR3 DNA is TGCGCCAGCAGCCAACCAGGGACAGCCTACGAGCAGTACTTC.

J is TRBJ1-5 and V is TRBV19; D is perhaps TRBD1 (5 bases). Germline V CDR1 and CDR2: LNHDA, SQIVND (reference sequence). The CDR3 sequence is 15 residues long. V was clipped by 2 bases and J by 0 bases, with 8 bases between them. The CDR3 nucleotides are TGTGCCAGTAGTATATCAGGGTTTAGCAATCAGCCCCAGCATTTT. Translating it yields CASSISGFSNQPQHF.

V gene TRBV15 combines with J gene TRBJ2-5; 8 bases are a match to TRBD1. With 2 bases clipped from V and 3 bases from J, the junction kept 5 bases outside the gene matches. This CDR3 spans 15 amino acids. In germline, CDR1 is LNHNV, CDR2 YYDKDF (reference sequence). The CDR3, as DNA: TGTGCCACCAGCAGATCGAAGGACAGGGAAGAGACCCAGTACTTC. Protein product: CATSRSKDREETQYF. Full variable domain (rest looked up from reference TRBV15 and TRBJ2-5): DAMVIQNPRYQVTQFGKPVTLSCSQTLNHNVMYWYQQKSSQAPKLLFHYYDKDFNNEADTPDNFQSRRPNTSFCFLDIRSPGLGDTAMYLCATSRSKDREETQYFGPGTRLLVL.

A single count supports this clone. The chain combines TRBV5-5 with TRBJ1-4; TRBD1 is a possible D gene (5 bases). Trimming pared 6 bases from V and 7 bases from J, leaving 13 bases between. The germline CDR1 and CDR2 sequences are SGHKS and YYEKEE (reference sequence). The CDR3 contains 13 residues. CDR3 nucleotide sequence: TGTGCCAGCACCTCGGGGGGGGGTGAAAAACTGTTTTTT. Its translation: CASTSGGGEKLFF.

Details on this clone: An end of the junction does not agree with germline; a read error may underlie this. The chain links TRBV27 to TRBJ2-5, with D uncertain. The CDR3 extends over 13 amino acids. The germline gives CDR1 MNHEY, CDR2 SMNVEV (reference sequence). The CDR3 is CASSLWAQDTQYF. In DNA, the CDR3 is TGTGCCAGCAGTTTATGGGCCCAAGATACCCAGTACTTC.

This clone was recorded only once. The chain links TRBV7-2 to TRBJ2-7; TRBD1 aligns across 9 bases. From germline, CDR1 is SGHTA and CDR2 FQGNSA. V trimming: 5 bases; J trimming: 6 bases; junction bases outside the gene matches: 8. This CDR3 is 14 amino acids long. CDR3 bases: TGTGCCAGCAGCCCCGGGACAGGGACCTTCGAGCAGTACTTC. Its protein is CASSPGTGTFEQYF.

V is TRBV25-1 and J is TRBJ1-4; no reliable D call. Germline V gene data show CDR1 as MGHDK and CDR2 as SYGVNS. The CDR3 runs to 14 residues. V shed 2 bases and J shed 8 bases, with 12 bases lying between them. CDR3 residues: CASSEPGGVEKLFF. In DNA form, the CDR3 reads TGTGCCAGCAGTGAACCCGGCGGGGTAGAAAAACTGTTTTTT.

In this sample, this clone turned up once. The chain couples TRBV10-3 to TRBJ1-1; D perhaps matches TRBD1 (6 bases). The germline CDR1 and CDR2 sequences are ENHRY and SYGVKD. Between the trimmed V and J ends, which lost 0 bases and 0 bases, there was a span of 14 bases. This CDR3 has 17 residues. The CDR3 nucleotides read TGTGCCATCAGTGAGTCCGGGGGGGCCGGGCTGAACACTGAAGCTTTCTTT. Its translation is CAISESGGAGLNTEAFF.

This clone was seen only once. The rearrangement links TRBV18 to TRBJ2-3, with TRBD2 matching over 10 bases. Trimming cost V 2 bases and J 0 bases; bases outside gene matches: 11. The length of the CDR3 is 19 residues. Germline V gives CDR1 KGHSH, CDR2 LQKENI. CDR3 DNA: TGTGCCAGCTCACCAGTTGTACTAGCGGGGACCTATAGCACAGATACGCAGTATTTT. Translated: CASSPVVLAGTYSTDTQYF.

The chain links TRBV11-2 to TRBJ2-3, with D maybe TRBD1 (6 bases). The CDR3 contains 14 residues. Per germline, CDR1 SGHAT and CDR2 FQNNGV. Between the trimmed V and J ends, which lost 6 bases and 3 bases, there was a span of 13 bases. The CDR3 sequence: CASRAGDGTDTQYF. The CDR3 DNA follows: TGTGCCAGCAGAGCAGGGGACGGGACAGATACGCAGTATTTT.

The V gene is TRBV6-1, the J gene TRBJ1-3; possible D gene TRBD1, 6 bases. The CDR3 sequence is 12 residues long. The V gene lost 6 bases and the J gene lost 8 bases, with 11 bases spanning the gap. CDR1 is MNHNS, CDR2 SASEGT, per germline. This chain's CDR3 is CASRADSYTIYF. Here the CDR3 DNA reads TGTGCCAGCAGGGCGGACAGCTACACCATATATTTT.

As concerns this clone: The junction shows a germline mismatch at one end, possibly a read error. V gene TRBV27 combines with J gene TRBJ2-7, with a possible D match to TRBD1 (6 bases). Germline values: CDR1 MNHEY, CDR2 SMNVEV (reference sequence). The CDR3 runs to 15 residues. This CDR3 reads CAGSLLGSGAYEQYF. DNA for the CDR3: TGTGCCGGCAGTTTATTGGGGTCAGGGGCGTACGAGCAGTACTTC.

This sequence joins TRBV7-2 and TRBJ2-5, with D unclear. From germline, CDR1 is SGHTA and CDR2 FQGNSA. This CDR3 has 13 residues. The ends were cut back, 1 base at V and 5 bases at J, with 8 bases in the middle. The CDR3 protein is CASSLGLVETQYF. The CDR3, as DNA: TGTGCCAGCAGCTTAGGATTAGTCGAGACCCAGTACTTC.

This clone was seen only a few times. The chain uses TRBV2 and TRBJ1-4, with a possible D match to TRBD1 (5 bases). The ends were cut back, 2 bases at V and 8 bases at J, with 12 bases in the middle. The CDR3 runs 14 residues. The V gene's germline CDR1 is SNHLY and CDR2 FYNNEI. The DNA of the CDR3 is TGTGCCAGCAGTGAAACCGGGGCGGGGGAAAAACTGTTTTTT. Encoded protein: CASSETGAGEKLFF.

The gene calls are TRBV7-2 and TRBJ1-5; possible D gene TRBD1, 5 bases. The CDR3 has 14 amino acids. Germline CDR1 and CDR2: SGHTA and FQGNSA. V was shortened by 3 bases and J by 5 bases, with 11 bases between the two germline ends. The CDR3 loop reads CASSFGQGDQPQHF. The DNA for the CDR3 is TGTGCCAGCAGCTTTGGGCAGGGTGATCAGCCCCAGCATTTT.

This sequence joins TRBV21-1 and TRBJ1-2. TRBV21-1 is termed a pseudogene. This CDR3 has 12 amino acids. This chain's CDR3 is CATLEGYYGYTF. CDR3 coding DNA: TGTGCCACCTTAGAGGGCTACTATGGCTACACCTTC.

This clone has just one count. This chain connects TRBV5-1 to TRBJ1-3; D is possibly TRBD1 (6 bases). The CDR3 runs 17 residues. Germline V gene data show CDR1 as SGHRS and CDR2 as YFSETQ. V was shortened by 2 bases and J by 0 bases, with 15 bases between the two germline ends. The CDR3 region is CASSLLTSGVSGNTIYF. The CDR3 DNA is TGCGCCAGCAGCTTATTAACCTCAGGGGTCTCTGGAAACACCATATATTTT.

This chain uses TRBV19 with TRBJ1-1; weak D call: TRBD1 (5 bases). Germline assignment: CDR1 LNHDA and CDR2 SQIVND (reference sequence). The CDR3 length is 17 residues. V gave up 2 bases and J gave up 0 bases, with 16 bases separating them. DNA for the CDR3: TGTGCCAGTAGTATAACAGGAGACTTCAACATGAACACTGAAGCTTTCTTT. Residues: CASSITGDFNMNTEAFF. Supplemented by reference TRBV19 and TRBJ1-1, the full variable domain reads DGGITQSPKYLFRKEGQNVTLSCEQNLNHDAMYWYRQDPGQGLRLIYYSQIVNDFQKGDIAEGYSVSREKKESFPLTVTSAQKNPTAFYLCASSITGDFNMNTEAFFGQGTRLTVV.